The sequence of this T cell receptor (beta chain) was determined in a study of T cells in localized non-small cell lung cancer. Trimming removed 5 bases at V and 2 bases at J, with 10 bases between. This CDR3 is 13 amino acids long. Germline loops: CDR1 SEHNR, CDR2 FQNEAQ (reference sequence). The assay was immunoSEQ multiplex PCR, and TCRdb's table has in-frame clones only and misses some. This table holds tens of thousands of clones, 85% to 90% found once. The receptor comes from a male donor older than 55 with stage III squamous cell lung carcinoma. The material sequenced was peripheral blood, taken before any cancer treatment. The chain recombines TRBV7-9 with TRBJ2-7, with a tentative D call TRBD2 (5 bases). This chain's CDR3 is CASSMPGTYEQYF. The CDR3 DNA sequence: TGTGCCAGCAGCATGCCGGGAACCTACGAGCAGTACTTC. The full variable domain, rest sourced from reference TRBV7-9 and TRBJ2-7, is DTGVSQNPRHKITKRGQNVTFRCDPISEHNRLYWYRQTLGQGPEFLTYFQNEAQLEKSRLLSDRFSAERPKGSFSTLEIQRTEQGDSAMYLCASSMPGTYEQYFGPGTRLTVT.